This TCR beta chain was identified in a study of T cells in severe cutaneous drug reactions. Study-level information: Blister fluids or cells and PBMC were collected from patients in acute or recovery stage.

Libraries were made by iRepertoire multiplex PCR with TCR subtype-specific primers for bulk and single-cell sequencing. Each sample contributed roughly 85-500 ng of RNA for bulk libraries. Using the multiplex PCR reads, TCRdb records one entry per CDR3 protein without DNA. The table gives around 5,900 distinct CDR3 sequences; the top ten clones make up roughly 15% of it. The patients sequenced had a carbamazepine-induced Stevens-Johnson syndrome or toxic epidermal necrolysis reaction. General study points: Carbamazepine-induced Stevens-Johnson syndrome or toxic epidermal necrolysis patients showed strongly raised TRBV12-4, about 32% in blister cells and 4% to 6% in PBMC. A public TCRbeta CDR3 appeared in all seven CBZ-SJS/TEN blister samples, averaging roughly 13%.

Concerning this clonotype: Its specificity is not known.

Germline lookup yields CDR1 LGHNA and CDR2 YNFKEQ. The CDR3 sequence is 16 residues long. This clonotype originated in a human donor with a severe cutaneous adverse drug reaction. Sequencing input: PBMCs. This chain uses TRBV4-2 with TRBJ2-2. The CDR3 sequence is CASSQDFSGGTGELFF.